Listed below are T cell receptor beta chains from one sample, sequenced in a study of T cells in Graves' hyperthyroidism and ophthalmopathy. TCRdb re-derived calls from the multiplex PCR reads in MiXCR, one entry per CDR3 protein. Of some 400,000 distinct CDR3 sequences detected, 19% appear once; the ten largest clones hold around 4%. The specimen sequenced was blood. These receptors were obtained from a woman between 18 and 29 years old with Graves' hyperthyroidism. Both conserved end residues are part of each CDR3. A D gene is named only where the DNA matches it firmly. Clone size, where shown, is once, few, many, or a class for clones that have expanded.

D gene	V gene	J gene	clone size	CDR3 DNA	CDR3 protein
-	TRBV7-2	TRBJ1-1	many	TGTGCCAGCAGCTTACGGACCGGACCGAACACTGAAGCTTTCTTT	CASSLRTGPNTEAFF
-	TRBV6-5	TRBJ2-7	many	TGTGCCAGCAGGTTAACCGGGATACAGAGCTACGAGCAGTACTTC	CASRLTGIQSYEQYF
TRBD2	TRBV11-1	TRBJ2-3	many	TGTGCCAGCAGCTTAGCGTCGGGACTAGCGGGGGTAACAGACACAGATACGCAGTATTTT	CASSLASGLAGVTDTDTQYF
-	TRBV20-1	TRBJ1-1	many	TGCAGTGTTTACCTCCCCCGGGGCAGGGACACTGAAGCTTTCTTT	CSVYLPRGRDTEAFF
-	TRBV12-3/TRBV12-4	TRBJ2-2	many	TGTGCCAGCAGTTCTGCAGGGGGGGAGCTGTTTTTT	CASSSAGGELFF
-	TRBV20-1	TRBJ2-6	many	TGCAGTGCTAGGAGAGCTACTGGGGCCAACGTCCTGACTTTC	CSARRATGANVLTF
-	TRBV13	TRBJ1-1	-	TGTGCCAGCAAGGATCTACGTGACACTGAAGCTTTCTTT	CASKDLRDTEAFF
TRBD1	TRBV27	TRBJ2-7	-	TGTGCCAGCAGAAAGGACAGGGCCAGTTCCTACGAGCAGTACTTC	CASRKDRASSYEQYF
-	TRBV7-8	TRBJ1-1	many	TGTGCCAGCAGCCCCACCGCAAAGGGGGGGGGCACTGAAGCTTTCTTT	CASSPTAKGGGTEAFF
TRBD1	TRBV14	TRBJ1-2	-	TGTGCCAGCAGCCAAGAGGGGAGGGGGCGCGACTATGGCTACACCTTC	CASSQEGRGRDYGYTF
TRBD2	TRBV3-1	TRBJ2-2	many	TGTGCCAGCAGCCCGGGACTATACACCGGGGAGCTGTTTTTT	CASSPGLYTGELFF
TRBD2	TRBV30	TRBJ2-7	many	TGTGCCTGGAGTGTATCGGGGGGGCCTATTGAGCAGTACTTC	CAWSVSGGPIEQYF
TRBD1	TRBV6-1	TRBJ2-5	many	TGTGCCAGCAGTATGACAGGGACCGGCCAAGAGACCCAGTACTTC	CASSMTGTGQETQYF
-	TRBV4-2	TRBJ2-5	many	TGTGCCAGCAGCCAAGGGTCCCCAGTTACGTCCCAGTACTTC	CASSQGSPVTSQYF
-	TRBV6-1	TRBJ1-1	-	TGTGCCAGCAGTGAATGGGCAGCGAACACTGAAGCTTTCTTT	CASSEWAANTEAFF
TRBD2	TRBV10-3	TRBJ2-5	many	TGTGCCATCAGTGACCGGAGCGGGGTCGAGACCCAGTACTTC	CAISDRSGVETQYF
-	TRBV30	TRBJ2-7	-	TGTGCCTGGAGTCTGACCTACGAGCAGTACTTC	CAWSLTYEQYF
-	TRBV6-5	TRBJ2-7	many	TGTGCCAGCAGTTCGCCACGCGAACGGGCTCCCTACGAGCAGTACTTC	CASSSPRERAPYEQYF
-	TRBV12-3/TRBV12-4	TRBJ2-2	many	TGTGCCAGCAGTTTATTGGGAACTGGGACCGGGGAGCTGTTTTTT	CASSLLGTGTGELFF
-	TRBV6-1	TRBJ2-7	-	TGTGCCAGCAGTGAATACGTTGAGACAGTCTACGAGCAGTACTTC	CASSEYVETVYEQYF
-	TRBV27	TRBJ1-5	many	TGTGCCAGTAAGACGGGTTATAGCAATCAGCCCCAGCATTTT	CASKTGYSNQPQHF
TRBD1	TRBV7-2	TRBJ2-7	many	TGTGCCAGCAGCTTATGGGGGACAGGGGGCTACGAGCAGTACTTC	CASSLWGTGGYEQYF
TRBD1	TRBV7-3	TRBJ1-1	many	TGTGCCAGCAGCCGAGAGACAGGGGGGGGTCAAGTGGAAGCTTTCTTT	CASSRETGGGQVEAFF